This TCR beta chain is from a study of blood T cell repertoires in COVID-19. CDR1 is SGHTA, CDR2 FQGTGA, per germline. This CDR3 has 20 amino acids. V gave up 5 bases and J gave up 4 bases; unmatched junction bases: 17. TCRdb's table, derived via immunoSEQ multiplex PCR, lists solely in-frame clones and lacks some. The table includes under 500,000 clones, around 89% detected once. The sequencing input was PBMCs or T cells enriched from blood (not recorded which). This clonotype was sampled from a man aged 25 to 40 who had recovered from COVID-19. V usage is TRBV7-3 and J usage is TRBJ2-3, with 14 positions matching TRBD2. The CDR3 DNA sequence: TGTGCCAGCAGCCCAAAAAAGGCAACGGGACTAGCGGGAGTTTCAGATACGCAGTATTTT. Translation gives CASSPKKATGLAGVSDTQYF.